Listed here are 26 T cell receptor beta chains from one sample, sequenced in a study of CD8 T cells in Susac syndrome. Random hexamers were used to reverse transcribe the RNA input (roughly 0.5 to 1 ug). TCRdb re-called the immunoSEQ multiplex PCR reads through MiXCR, storing one row per CDR3 protein. The table has around 270,000 distinct CDR3 sequences, around 91% seen once. The source material was CD8+ T cells from PBMCs. These receptors came from a human donor with multiple sclerosis.

The chain is built from TRBV5-4 and TRBJ2-2; D ambiguous. CDR3 size: 12 residues. V shed 2 bases and J shed 7 bases, with 6 bases lying between them. Germline V gives CDR1 SGHNT, CDR2 YYREEE (reference sequence). CDR3 amino acids: CASSFGNGELFF. The CDR3 DNA is TGTGCCAGCAGCTTCGGTAACGGGGAGCTGTTTTTT.

The J gene is TRBJ2-5, the V gene TRBV5-6, with TRBD2 matching 8 bases. After removal of 4 bases from V and 3 bases from J, the junction contained 8 bases not matched to a gene. This CDR3 has 15 amino acids. In germline, CDR1 is SGHDT, CDR2 YYEEEE. CDR3 loop: CASSLKREWEETQYF. Written as DNA, the CDR3 is TGTGCCAGCAGCCTCAAGCGGGAGTGGGAAGAGACCCAGTACTTC. The full variable domain, in which reference TRBV5-6 and TRBJ2-5 provide the parts outside the CDR3, is DAGVTQSPTHLIKTRGQQVTLRCSPKSGHDTVSWYQQALGQGPQFIFQYYEEEERQRGNFPDRFSGHQFPNYSSELNVNALLLGDSALYLCASSLKREWEETQYFGPGTRLLVL.

This chain uses TRBV15 with TRBJ2-2; possibly TRBD2 for D (5 bases). Germline loops: CDR1 LNHNV, CDR2 YYDKDF (reference sequence). Trimming left V 0 bases short and J 3 bases short, with 8 bases between. This CDR3 comprises 15 residues. The CDR3 is CATSRDLADTGELFF. Here the CDR3 DNA reads TGTGCCACCAGCAGAGATCTAGCTGACACCGGGGAGCTGTTTTTT.

J is TRBJ1-2 and V is TRBV2; D unclear. Trimming removed 8 bases at V and 6 bases at J, with 16 bases between. Germline lookup yields CDR1 SNHLY and CDR2 FYNNEI. The CDR3 has 13 amino acids. The CDR3 sequence: CASSSPRRDGYTF. For the CDR3, the DNA is TGTGCCAGCTCGTCTCCTAGGAGGGATGGCTACACCTTC.

The rearrangement uses TRBV28 and TRBJ2-7; D may match TRBD1 or TRBD2 (5 bases each). Germline-derived CDR1 and CDR2 are MDHEN and SYDVKM. This CDR3 is built from 14 residues. V lost 8 bases and J lost 2, with 16 bases in between. CDR3 amino acids: CASGGRTTAYEQYF. CDR3 coding DNA: TGTGCCAGCGGGGGTCGGACAACCGCCTACGAGCAGTACTTC.

V and J are TRBV27 and TRBJ1-2; possibly TRBD1 for D (6 bases). Germline V CDR1 and CDR2: MNHEY, SMNVEV (reference sequence). V lost 6 bases and J 6 bases, leaving 17 bases between the germline ends. The CDR3 is 14 amino acids. CDR3 residues: CASSPITGIHGYTF. CDR3 in DNA: TGTGCCAGCAGCCCCATTACAGGGATTCATGGCTACACCTTC.

V is TRBV20-1 and J is TRBJ2-7; D is possibly TRBD1 or TRBD2 (7 bases each). V dropped 0 bases and J dropped 5 bases, with 14 bases sitting between them. The germline V gene encodes CDR1 DFQATT and CDR2 SNEGSKA (reference sequence). The CDR3 contains 14 residues. The CDR3 reads CSARDPAGGDEQYF. CDR3 in DNA: TGCAGTGCTAGAGATCCGGCAGGGGGGGACGAGCAGTACTTC.

DNA of the CDR3: TGTGCCAGCACCCCCACGCCCGTGGAAGAGACCCAGTACTTC. Encoded protein: CASTPTPVEETQYF. The chain carries TRBV7-8 and TRBJ2-5; D gene ambiguous. Germline V gene lookup returns CDR1 SGHVS and CDR2 FQNEAQ. V lost 7 bases and J 3 bases, leaving 15 bases between the germline ends. The CDR3 has 14 residues. Full variable domain (rest looked up from reference TRBV7-8 and TRBJ2-5): GAGVSQSPRYKVAKRGQDVALRCDPISGHVSLFWYQQALGQGPEFLTYFQNEAQLDKSGLPSDRFFAERPEGSVSTLKIQRTQQEDSAVYLCASTPTPVEETQYFGPGTRLLVL.

Only one count was recorded for this clonotype. The genes are TRBV4-3 and TRBJ2-7; 8 positions match TRBD2. The V and J ends lost 3 bases and 5 bases, in that order; junction bases with no gene match: 6. Germline CDR1 and CDR2: LGHNA and YSLEER. The CDR3 extends over 14 amino acids. This chain's CDR3 is CASSQGIAGNEQYF. CDR3 in DNA: TGCGCCAGCAGCCAGGGGATAGCGGGGAACGAGCAGTACTTC.

This chain uses TRBV27 with TRBJ1-2, with a tentative D call TRBD1 (6 bases). Trimming cost V 6 bases and J 6 bases, with 17 bases left between them. Germline CDR1 is MNHEY and CDR2 is SMNVEV (reference sequence). The length of the CDR3 is 14 residues. The CDR3 is CASRQGPVLNGYTF. The CDR3 DNA follows: TGTGCCAGCAGACAGGGACCGGTTTTGAATGGCTACACCTTC.

The chain links TRBV4-3 to TRBJ2-3; D is uncertain. Germline V CDR1 and CDR2: LGHNA, YSLEER. Trimming shortened V by 0 bases and J by 6 bases, and 7 bases separated the two germline ends. The CDR3 has 13 residues. CDR3 residues: CASSQDQTDTQYF. DNA for the CDR3: TGCGCCAGCAGCCAAGATCAGACGGATACGCAGTATTTT.

The rearrangement joins TRBV12-3 or TRBV12-4 to TRBJ1-1; D possibly corresponds to TRBD1 (5 bases). Trimming cost V 5 bases and J 1 base, with 17 bases left between them. The CDR3 has 16 amino acids. CDR3 region: CASSPWDHLGNTEAFF. DNA for the CDR3: TGTGCCAGCAGTCCCTGGGACCACCTCGGGAACACTGAAGCTTTCTTT.

This clonotype has just a few counts. The chain has TRBV7-8 and TRBJ2-1; D is ambiguous. The germline CDR1 and CDR2 sequences are SGHVS and FQNEAQ. V was clipped by 4 bases and J by 4 bases, with 5 bases between them. The CDR3 contains 12 residues. DNA of the CDR3: TGTGCCAGCAGCTCTCATTACAATGAGCAGTTCTTC. Amino acids: CASSSHYNEQFF.

The sample holds a few counts of this clonotype. The CDR3 coding sequence is TGTGCCTGGAGTGTCTTAGGGAACACTGAAGCTTTCTTT. Its protein is CAWSVLGNTEAFF. The V gene is TRBV30, the J gene TRBJ1-1; D ambiguous. V was shortened by 0 bases and J by 1 base, with 6 bases between the two germline ends. The CDR3 runs 13 residues. From germline, CDR1 is GTSNPN and CDR2 SVGIG (reference sequence). Based on the CDR3 plus reference TRBV30 and TRBJ1-1, the full variable domain is SQTIHQWPATLVQPVGSPLSLECTVEGTSNPNLYWYRQAAGRGLQLLFYSVGIGQISSEVPQNLSASRPQDRQFILSSKKLLLSDSGFYLCAWSVLGNTEAFFGQGTRLTVV.

The CDR3, as DNA: TGTGCCAGCAGTCCTGCGGACAGGACTCATTACTACGAGCAGTACTTC. This encodes CASSPADRTHYYEQYF. The chain carries TRBV28 and TRBJ2-7; 7 nucleotides agree with TRBD1. The CDR3 is 16 residues long. Germline values: CDR1 MDHEN, CDR2 SYDVKM. The ends lost 5 bases at V and 3 bases at J; junction bases unmatched: 13.

The DNA for the CDR3 is TGTGCCAGCAGTTTAGCTTCTAGGCCCCCGTATGGCTACACCTTC. Translated, it gives CASSLASRPPYGYTF. The gene calls are TRBV12-3 or TRBV12-4 and TRBJ1-2, with unresolved D. The CDR3 is made up of 15 amino acids. Trimming removed 0 bases at V and 5 bases at J, with 13 bases between.

The CDR3 reads CASSTTKRGSQPQHF. The CDR3 DNA sequence: TGTGCCAGCAGCACAACGAAGAGAGGGAGTCAGCCCCAGCATTTT. The J gene is TRBJ1-5, the V gene TRBV7-9; no clear D gene. The germline V gene encodes CDR1 SEHNR and CDR2 FQNEAQ (reference sequence). The germline V and J ends were trimmed by 5 bases and 6 bases, with 17 bases remaining between them. The CDR3 runs to 15 residues. Full variable domain (outside the CDR3, taken from reference TRBV7-9 and TRBJ1-5): DTGVSQNPRHKITKRGQNVTFRCDPISEHNRLYWYRQTLGQGPEFLTYFQNEAQLEKSRLLSDRFSAERPKGSFSTLEIQRTEQGDSAMYLCASSTTKRGSQPQHFGDGTRLSIL.

The chain has TRBV9 and TRBJ2-1; D might be TRBD2 (5 bases). The CDR3 covers 13 residues. Trimming left V 4 bases short and J 5 bases short, with 10 bases between. Per the germline V gene, CDR1 is SGDLS and CDR2 is YYNGEE. The CDR3 sequence is CASSLQTNNEQFF. The DNA for the CDR3 is TGTGCCAGCAGCCTCCAGACTAACAATGAGCAGTTCTTC.

The rearrangement uses TRBV19 and TRBJ2-7; TRBD2 matches at 8 bases. V shed 1 base, J shed 5 bases, and the junction held 7 bases outside the gene matches. The CDR3 spans 15 residues. Germline CDR1 is LNHDA and CDR2 is SQIVND (reference sequence). The CDR3 DNA sequence: TGTGCCAGTAGTATAGCCGGGAGGGCCAATGACGAGCAGTACTTC. As protein: CASSIAGRANDEQYF.

CDR3 residues: CATGQSTEAFF. CDR3 coding DNA: TGCGCCACCGGCCAATCCACTGAAGCTTTCTTT. The genes are TRBV4-1 and TRBJ1-1, with unresolved D. The CDR3 runs 11 residues. The V and J ends lost 10 bases and 4 bases respectively, with 10 bases between them. Germline values: CDR1 MGHRA, CDR2 YSYEKL.

This clonotype has a single count. The rearrangement uses TRBV9 and TRBJ2-3, with 7 nucleotides matching TRBD2. The germline V gene encodes CDR1 SGDLS and CDR2 YYNGEE. The CDR3 is 15 amino acids. V shed 0 bases and J 2 bases; nucleotides not matched to a gene: 3. Written as DNA, the CDR3 is TGTGCCAGCAGCGTAGCTCTAGCGGACACAGATACGCAGTATTTT. Translated: CASSVALADTDTQYF.

The rearrangement links TRBV18 to TRBJ2-1; tentatively, D is TRBD2 (5 bases). Germline assignment: CDR1 KGHSH and CDR2 LQKENI. This CDR3 has 14 residues. V was clipped by 5 bases and J by 7 bases, with 15 bases between them. CDR3 DNA: TGTGCCAGCTCAGCCAGCGGACGAGGAAATGAGCAGTTCTTC. Residues: CASSASGRGNEQFF.

This clonotype turned up a few times. This chain uses TRBV7-8 with TRBJ2-5; 8 bases agree with TRBD1. In germline, CDR1 is SGHVS, CDR2 FQNEAQ. The CDR3 length is 13 residues. The junction had 9 bases not matched to a gene; V was cut back by 6 bases and J by 9 bases. CDR3 protein: CASRNRGRTAQYF. DNA for the CDR3: TGTGCCAGCAGGAACAGGGGGAGGACGGCCCAGTACTTC.

This chain connects TRBV27 to TRBJ2-3; tentative D call: TRBD2 (5 bases). The germline V gene has CDR1 MNHEY and CDR2 SMNVEV (reference sequence). Deletions cut 5 bases from V and 6 bases from J, with 21 bases between. This CDR3 spans 16 amino acids. This CDR3 is CASSPPGLAWWDTQYF. In nucleotides, the CDR3 is TGTGCCAGCAGTCCCCCCGGACTCGCCTGGTGGGATACGCAGTATTTT.

The chain has TRBV14 and TRBJ2-3; D unresolved. The V end lost 0 bases, the J end lost 2 bases, and 6 bases lay between the germline ends. The CDR3 has 14 amino acids. Germline CDR1 and CDR2: SGHDN and FVKESK. The CDR3 region has the DNA TGTGCCAGCAGCCAAGAATCGTTCACAGATACGCAGTATTTT. Encoded protein: CASSQESFTDTQYF.

The V call is TRBV12-5, the J call TRBJ2-1; D possibly corresponds to TRBD1 (7 bases). From germline, CDR1 is LGHNT and CDR2 FRNRAP. This CDR3 is built from 15 residues. Trimming shortened V by 5 bases and J by 4 bases, and 15 bases separated the two germline ends. The DNA for the CDR3 is TGTGCTAGTGGTAGACACCAGGGGGGTTACAATGAGCAGTTCTTC. Protein product: CASGRHQGGYNEQFF.